These 21 T cell receptor beta chains came from one sample sequenced in a study of T cell responses to AZD1222 COVID-19 vaccine. Here immunoSEQ multiplex PCR was the method, and the copy in TCRdb shows in-frame clones only, minus some. The sample records 90,000 to 120,000 clones, around 90% being singletons. This sample comprised peripheral blood, obtained 28 days after the second AZD1222 dose. Receptor source: an adult who received the AZD1222 COVID-19 vaccine.

This chain connects TRBV5-5 to TRBJ1-4; tentative D call: TRBD1 (5 bases). This CDR3 spans 14 amino acids. The germline CDR1 and CDR2 sequences are SGHKS and YYEKEE (reference sequence). V shed 1 base and J shed 5 bases, with 9 bases lying between them. CDR3 nucleotides: TGTGCCAGCAGCTTGAATTGGGGCAATGAAAAACTGTTTTTT. It is translated as CASSLNWGNEKLFF.

J is TRBJ2-1 and V is TRBV18, with D tentatively TRBD1 (5 bases). Looked up from germline, CDR1 is KGHSH and CDR2 is LQKENI. The CDR3 extends over 14 amino acids. Trimming stripped 3 bases from V and 6 bases from J, with 12 bases between. CDR3 sequence: CASSPKDSSNEQFF. For the CDR3, the DNA is TGTGCCAGCTCACCCAAAGACAGCAGCAATGAGCAGTTCTTC.

The gene calls are TRBV27 and TRBJ2-3; D ambiguous. Trimming took off 0 bases at V and 1 base at J, with 5 bases between the two ends. Germline V gene sequence: CDR1 MNHEY, CDR2 SMNVEV (reference sequence). The CDR3 contains 14 residues. CDR3 sequence: CASSLSGGTDTQYF. CDR3 DNA sequence: TGTGCCAGCAGTTTATCAGGCGGCACAGATACGCAGTATTTT.

This chain connects TRBV7-9 to TRBJ1-1; 7 bases are shared with TRBD1. The ends lost 8 bases at V and 3 bases at J; junction bases unmatched: 6. From germline, CDR1 is SEHNR and CDR2 FQNEAQ (reference sequence). This CDR3 has 13 amino acids. Here the CDR3 DNA reads TGTGCCAGCGACCGGACAGGACACACTGAAGCTTTCTTT. This codes for CASDRTGHTEAFF.

The chain is built from TRBV19 and TRBJ1-4, with a tentative D call TRBD1 (5 bases). Trimming took off 8 bases at V and 7 bases at J, with 14 bases between the two ends. Germline values: CDR1 LNHDA, CDR2 SQIVND (reference sequence). The CDR3 loop spans 13 amino acids. The CDR3 nucleotides read TGTGCCAGTGGGGACCCACGGATTGAAAAACTGTTTTTT. Translation: CASGDPRIEKLFF.

The chain employs TRBV30 and TRBJ1-3, with D unclear. Germline CDR1 is GTSNPN and CDR2 is SVGIG (reference sequence). Trimming removed 3 bases from V and 8 bases from J, with 11 bases in between. The CDR3 extends over 12 amino acids. In nucleotides, the CDR3 is TGTGCCTGGAGATTCCAGGCGCACACCATATATTTT. Translated, it gives CAWRFQAHTIYF.

J is TRBJ2-7 and V is TRBV18, with 14 nucleotides matching TRBD2. The CDR3 contains 15 residues. Looked up from germline, CDR1 is KGHSH and CDR2 is LQKENI. Trimming cost V 2 bases and J 6 bases; bases outside gene matches: 3. As DNA, the CDR3 is TGTGCCAGCTCACCAGGGACTAGCGGGAGTGCCGAGCAGTACTTC. Protein product: CASSPGTSGSAEQYF.

The rearrangement joins TRBV6-2 or TRBV6-3 to TRBJ2-1; TRBD2 aligns across 11 bases. The CDR3 covers 17 residues. With 6 bases clipped from V and 0 bases from J, the junction kept 7 bases outside the gene matches. Looked up from germline, CDR1 is MNHEY and CDR2 is SVGEGT. Written as DNA, the CDR3 is TGTGCCAGCAGCCACCCTAGCGGGAGGCTCTCCTACAATGAGCAGTTCTTC. Translating it yields CASSHPSGRLSYNEQFF.

The chain links TRBV6-2 or TRBV6-3 to TRBJ1-1; TRBD1 aligns across 10 bases. Germline V gives CDR1 MNHEY, CDR2 SVGEGT. V gave up 6 bases and J gave up 5 bases; unmatched junction bases: 9. The CDR3 runs to 15 residues. CDR3: CASSSADRGRTEAFF. CDR3 DNA sequence: TGTGCCAGCAGCTCCGCGGACAGGGGGAGGACTGAAGCTTTCTTT.

The chain uses TRBV6-2 or TRBV6-3 and TRBJ2-1; 8 bases align to TRBD2. V gave up 1 base and J gave up 0 bases; unmatched junction bases: 5. Germline loops: CDR1 MNHEY, CDR2 SVGEGT. The CDR3 spans 17 residues. This CDR3 is CASSYFRGGISYNEQFF. CDR3 DNA sequence: TGTGCCAGCAGTTACTTTCGGGGGGGAATCTCCTACAATGAGCAGTTCTTC.

The genes are TRBV19 and TRBJ2-1, with 9 bases that match TRBD2. The junction had 7 bases not matched to a gene; V was cut back by 3 bases and J by 7 bases. The germline V gene has CDR1 LNHDA and CDR2 SQIVND (reference sequence). CDR3 length equals 15 residues. The CDR3 coding sequence is TGTGCCAGTAGTATTGTTAGCGGGAGTATGAATGAGCAGTTCTTC. It translates to CASSIVSGSMNEQFF.

V usage is TRBV7-2 and J usage is TRBJ1-1; weak D call: TRBD1 (5 bases). The germline V gene has CDR1 SGHTA and CDR2 FQGNSA. With 5 bases removed from V and 5 bases from J, the gap between germline ends came to 21 bases. This CDR3 has 16 amino acids. CDR3 bases: TGTGCCAGCAGCACCTGGGCTGGGGGGAAAAGGACTGAAGCTTTCTTT. As protein: CASSTWAGGKRTEAFF.

The chain links TRBV11-2 to TRBJ2-3; weak D call: TRBD2 (6 bases). Germline CDR1 and CDR2: SGHAT and FQNNGV. This CDR3 is built from 15 residues. V gave up 5 bases and J gave up 1 base, with 13 bases separating them. DNA for the CDR3: TGTGCCAGCAGCCCGGAGGGTAGGGGCACAGATACGCAGTATTTT. Its protein is CASSPEGRGTDTQYF.

The chain employs TRBV23-1 and TRBJ2-2; no clear D gene. Being an ORF, TRBV23-1 has a function that is uncertain. V lost 1 base, J lost 6 bases, and 3 bases lay in between. This CDR3 spans 12 amino acids. CDR3: CASSQYPGELFF. The CDR3 region has the DNA TGCGCCAGCAGTCAATACCCCGGGGAGCTGTTTTTT.

J is TRBJ1-3 and V is TRBV4-3; D not certain. The V gene's germline CDR1 is LGHNA and CDR2 YSLEER. This CDR3 has 13 amino acids. The V end lost 0 bases, the J end lost 4 bases, and 4 bases lay between the germline ends. The CDR3 region has the DNA TGCGCCAGCAGCCAAGAAGAGGGAAACACCATATATTTT. This sequence encodes CASSQEEGNTIYF.

V gene TRBV28 combines with J gene TRBJ1-5; TRBD1 matches 7 bases. CDR1 and CDR2 from the germline V gene are MDHEN and SYDVKM. This CDR3 has 14 residues. V trimming: 6 bases; J trimming: 7 bases; junction bases outside the gene matches: 9. CDR3 region: CASSVEGARQPQHF. The CDR3 DNA reads as TGTGCCAGCAGCGTTGAGGGGGCAAGACAGCCCCAGCATTTT.

The chain has TRBV10-3 and TRBJ1-1; the D gene is possibly TRBD1 (6 bases). V was pared by 9 bases and J by 0 bases, with 23 bases between. The CDR3 length is 17 residues. Germline V gene sequence: CDR1 ENHRY, CDR2 SYGVKD. The CDR3 loop reads CAIKSQGGGRLNTEAFF. The CDR3 nucleotides are TGTGCCATAAAATCCCAAGGAGGGGGAAGGTTGAACACTGAAGCTTTCTTT.

Comment on this clone: The junction departs from germline at one end; a sequencing error may be responsible. V is TRBV5-5 and J is TRBJ1-4; a weak D match, TRBD1 (5 bases). CDR3 size: 15 residues. The germline V gene encodes CDR1 SGHKS and CDR2 YYEKEE (reference sequence). The CDR3 loop reads CASRLVGQPGEKLFF. CDR3 DNA: TGTGCCAGCAGGTTGGTGGGGCAGCCAGGGGAAAAACTGTTTTTT.

The V call is TRBV5-5, the J call TRBJ1-1; 7 nucleotides agree with TRBD1. This CDR3 has 14 amino acids. Per the germline V gene, CDR1 is SGHKS and CDR2 is YYEKEE (reference sequence). V dropped 4 bases and J dropped 5; count of bases not matched to a gene: 8. CDR3 coding DNA: TGTGCCAGCAGCCTCTGGACAGGTCCGACTGAAGCTTTCTTT. The encoded protein is CASSLWTGPTEAFF.

This sequence joins TRBV14 and TRBJ1-2, with a tentative D call TRBD1 (6 bases). V was shortened by 4 bases and J by 1 base, with 7 bases between the two germline ends. CDR1 is SGHDN, CDR2 FVKESK, per germline. The CDR3 covers 13 residues. The CDR3 DNA is TGTGCCAGCAGCCCGGACAGTAACTATGGCTACACCTTC. This gives the protein CASSPDSNYGYTF.

The chain has TRBV2 and TRBJ2-7, with 9 nucleotides matching TRBD2. This CDR3 is built from 14 residues. V was clipped by 7 bases and J by 5 bases; unmatched bases: 9. The germline V gene encodes CDR1 SNHLY and CDR2 FYNNEI. In DNA form, the CDR3 reads TGTGCCAGCACCTTGGGGACTAGCAATGACGAGCAGTACTTC. This encodes CASTLGTSNDEQYF.